This T cell receptor beta chain is drawn from a study of long-term antiretroviral therapy in people with HIV (dated by TCRdb to between 2021 and 2023). Regarding the research as a whole: The earliest samples were collected about a decade before the 2015 WHO recommendation for immediate ART, when ART was typically delayed until CD4 counts fell. From some 28 adults with confirmed HIV infection, the cohort provided approximately 190 cryopreserved PBMC samples, gathered serially across a mean of around 6 years (range 1-12). A retrospective serial study tested whether ART initiation and durable HIV suppression were associated with changes in peripheral blood TRB repertoire composition and diversity. Of the 30 participants with HIV, ten to eleven were female. No cross-contamination during QIAcube processing turned up in test extractions that ran a monoclonal T-cell line alongside 33 polyclonal samples.

Inclusion was restricted to participants for whom at least one PBMC sample before ART initiation and at least two post-ART samples were available. All participants with HIV were treated in the United States of America. Before DNA extraction, cryopreserved samples of roughly 1-10 million PBMC were thawed and washed. At the time of the earliest PBMC sample, participants with HIV were aged between about 20 and 54 years. Per participant, PBMC samples came from 1-4 timepoints prior to ART initiation and 2-8 timepoints following ART initiation, for a median of 7 samples. Serial HIV viral load, CD4+ T-cell count, ART history and demographic data were obtained for every participant. Genomic DNA was extracted from unsorted PBMC with a Qiagen kit on a QIAcube, with processing performed in batches of 12 samples. Beyond this particular receptor, the publication reports: Because cell numbers in pre-ART samples were limited, unsorted PBMC were profiled instead of sorted CD4+ and CD8+ T cells. Inferences about post-ART repertoire changes were limited because no data were available on ART adherence, viral resistance or therapy changes. Compared with controls, HIV repertoires had narrower CDR3 length ranges, and the network structure pointed to an antigen-experienced repertoire that shifted only slightly toward naive after ART. ART initiation was associated with a significant increase in TRB diversity, but diversity stayed significantly below transplant donor controls even after long-term ART. Expanded TRB clones identified before ART initiation dominated the repertoire at all time points, although this dominance fluctuated and declined in many PLHIV after ART. Since PBMC availability was limited, sequencing covered only the TCR beta chain, with no alpha chain pairing. Samples dated from the mid-2000s to the late 2010s, and the ART regimens used may be less effective than current ones.

Based on the germline V gene, the CDR1 and CDR2 sequences are LGHNA and YNFKEQ. The CDR3 contains 16 residues, cysteine and phenylalanine counted. The entry retains the CDR3 DNA only, 48 bases that are in frame from base 1. Relative to germline, V is 2 bases shorter and J is 2 bases shorter, with 16 bases between their ends. The immunoSEQ hsTCRB v3.0 assay was used at survey level resolution to sequence the TRB variable region. TRB sequencing targeted a depth of roughly 35,000-50,000 T-cell genomes per sample. Pooled TRB libraries were sequenced on an Illumina MiSeq with a v3 150-cycle kit. In the authors' own workflow: Analysis of repertoires was carried out in R inside a reproducible Nextflow workflow spanning QC, data transformation and analysis. LymphoSeq2, an R package for exploring AIRR-Seq data, was used to implement custom analyses. Four samples that yielded fewer than 5000 total TRB sequences were excluded, so that under 200 HIV repertoires were analyzed. Among the 170 to 200 HIV repertoires that were kept, almost 60 were collected before ART initiation and roughly 130 were collected after ART initiation. Each repertoire was downsampled to 5000 TRB nucleotide sequences, and summary statistics were averaged across 100 downsampling iterations. The analysis kept only TRB sequences whose CDR3 regions were at least seven amino acids long. A Shannon entropy-derived clonality score and the Gini coefficient were used to measure diversity. In the repertoire networks, any two of the top 5000 CDR3 amino acid sequences were connected whenever the two sequences differed by an edit distance of one. For TRB CDR3 amino acid sequences, GLIPH2 was used to predict antigen specificity groups and MHC restriction. To flag known associations with CMV, EBV, HIV or tissue antigens, CDR3 amino acid sequences were compared against VDJdb and McPAS-TCR. Pre-ART, post-ART and control groups were compared with Wilcoxon signed-rank tests and Holm-Bonferroni correction. Sourced from immuneACCESS, this table was stored by TCRdb with only in-frame sequences that have V and J called. A share of the clones is absent; for the studies checked, an unresolved V gene accounts for under half, and the remainder has no known explanation. D and trimming were read from the DNA, whereas the V and J calls and clone size are those reported in that table. This sample is represented by some 19,000 clones; around nine tenths of them were singletons. The ten biggest clones cover 8% to 11% of the sample.

Note on this clone: Its antigen has not been determined. Base qualities are not at hand, and no much larger clone is one base apart.

The V and J segments used are TRBV4-2 and TRBJ2-7, with the D gene uncertain. This sequence was found in a man aged 35 to 55 with HIV. The sample in question was unsorted PBMCs, obtained 0.5 years after starting antiretroviral therapy. The CDR3 has the sequence CASSQSFFGSAYEQYF. The bases read TGTGCCAGCAGCCAAAGCTTTTTTGGCAGCGCCTACGAGCAGTACTTC.